The 11 T cell receptor beta chains reported below all come from one sample, sequenced in a study of shared clonotypes between healthy human individuals. Clones were read by immunoSEQ multiplex PCR, and TCRdb kept only the in-frame ones, dropping some. This table has around 1,900,000 clones, around 93% appearing once. Naive CD8 isolation took CD45RO-negative cells positively selected for CCR7 and excluded terminally differentiated effector memory CD45RA+ cells. The specimen sequenced was naive CD8+ T cells from PBMCs. These receptors were taken from a young man in good health. Some clones in this sample may be carry-over from other donors' samples.

The chain is built from TRBV4-2 and TRBJ2-2, with TRBD2 matching over 7 bases. After removal of 0 bases from V and 6 bases from J, the junction contained 7 bases not matched to a gene. This CDR3 spans 16 amino acids. Germline-derived CDR1 and CDR2 are LGHNA and YNFKEQ. As DNA, the CDR3 is TGTGCCAGCAGCCAAGAGAATCGGCGGGAGTCCGGGGAGCTGTTTTTT. It translates to CASSQENRRESGELFF.

The chain couples TRBV9 to TRBJ1-2; TRBD1 aligns across 10 bases. Germline V gene data show CDR1 as SGDLS and CDR2 as YYNGEE. The CDR3 length is 17 residues. V was clipped by 3 bases and J by 2 bases; unmatched bases: 10. CDR3 DNA: TGTGCCAGCAGCGGACCGGGACAGGGGCTCGAAAACTATGGCTACACCTTC. Protein product: CASSGPGQGLENYGYTF.

This clone has a handful of counts. This chain joins TRBV7-9 and TRBJ1-1; D is uncertain. Germline loops: CDR1 SEHNR, CDR2 FQNEAQ (reference sequence). The ends were cut back, 2 bases at V and 1 base at J, with 5 bases in the middle. This CDR3 has 13 amino acids. In nucleotides, the CDR3 is TGTGCCAGCAGCTTAACGTGGAACACTGAAGCTTTCTTT. Protein: CASSLTWNTEAFF. The entire variable domain, with the rest obtained from reference TRBV7-9 and TRBJ1-1, is as follows: DTGVSQNPRHKITKRGQNVTFRCDPISEHNRLYWYRQTLGQGPEFLTYFQNEAQLEKSRLLSDRFSAERPKGSFSTLEIQRTEQGDSAMYLCASSLTWNTEAFFGQGTRLTVV.

A word on this clone: The sample holds other DNA sequences that translate to the same CDR3. The chain recombines TRBV4-1 with TRBJ1-1; possibly TRBD1 for D (5 bases). Germline V gives CDR1 MGHRA, CDR2 YSYEKL. V was pared by 1 base and J by 4 bases, with 13 bases between. The CDR3 has 15 amino acids. CDR3 nucleotide sequence: TGCGCCAGCAGCCAAGTGGGGGGGTTGGGCACTGAAGCTTTCTTT. Protein: CASSQVGGLGTEAFF.

V gene TRBV7-9 combines with J gene TRBJ1-2; TRBD1 might be the D (5 bases). Germline V gene data show CDR1 as SEHNR and CDR2 as FQNEAQ (reference sequence). V was trimmed by 3 bases and J by 6 bases, leaving 17 bases between them. The CDR3 has 15 amino acids. The CDR3 reads CASSFEGHPRNGYTF. CDR3 in DNA: TGTGCCAGCAGCTTCGAGGGGCATCCCAGAAATGGCTACACCTTC.

The gene calls are TRBV7-8 and TRBJ2-1, with D possibly TRBD1 on 6 matching bases. Per germline, CDR1 SGHVS and CDR2 FQNEAQ. This CDR3 is 15 amino acids long. The V and J ends lost 1 base and 8 bases respectively, with 15 bases between them. The DNA for the CDR3 is TGTGCCAGCAGCTTAGTGGTACAGGGTTGGGATGAGCAGTTCTTC. Translating it yields CASSLVVQGWDEQFF.

Only a few counts were recorded for this clone. The chain combines TRBV10-3 with TRBJ2-2; D not certain. The CDR3 is 11 amino acids. Between the trimmed V and J ends, which lost 6 bases and 6 bases, there was a span of 5 bases. The germline CDR1 and CDR2 sequences are ENHRY and SYGVKD. The CDR3 loop is CAIRSSGELFF. The CDR3 bases are TGTGCCATCAGGTCGTCCGGGGAGCTGTTTTTT.

The chain has TRBV11-2 and TRBJ2-5; tentative D call: TRBD2 (6 bases). The V gene's germline CDR1 is SGHAT and CDR2 FQNNGV. Trimming took off 2 bases at V and 4 bases at J, with 14 bases between the two ends. This CDR3 contains 15 residues. CDR3 in DNA: TGTGCCAGCAGCTTACCGAGGAGGGGTCGAGAGACCCAGTACTTC. This encodes CASSLPRRGRETQYF.

V gene TRBV13 combines with J gene TRBJ1-5; D gene unclear. Trimming removed 5 bases at V and 4 bases at J, with 15 bases between. Germline V gives CDR1 PRHDT, CDR2 FYEKMQ (reference sequence). This CDR3 is built from 15 residues. CDR3: CASSIRAAGNQPQHF. CDR3 DNA sequence: TGTGCCAGCAGCATCCGGGCCGCCGGGAATCAGCCCCAGCATTTT.

The V call is TRBV29-1, the J call TRBJ1-1; no clear D. This CDR3 region has 12 residues. With 4 bases removed from V and 1 base from J, the gap between germline ends came to 7 bases. CDR1 and CDR2 from the germline V gene are SQVTM and ANQGSEA. The CDR3 loop is CSVALQNTEAFF. The CDR3 region has the DNA TGCAGCGTTGCCCTCCAGAACACTGAAGCTTTCTTT.

The count of this clone is one. The chain recombines TRBV7-9 with TRBJ2-7; 14 nucleotides line up with TRBD2. With V trimmed by 5 bases and J by 3 bases, 15 bases remained unmatched. The CDR3 runs to 19 residues. Germline CDR1 reads SEHNR; CDR2 reads FQNEAQ (reference sequence). Here the CDR3 reads CASSRPSGTSGSLSYEQYF. CDR3 bases: TGTGCCAGCAGCCGACCTTCCGGGACTAGCGGGAGTCTAAGCTACGAGCAGTACTTC.